The 31 T cell receptor beta chains presented below share a single source sample, sequenced in a study of T cell repertoires in aging, cancer and after chemotherapy. TRB rearrangements spanning V, D and J were amplified using mixed TRB-A/B primers. TCRdb used MiXCR to reprocess the multiplex PCR reads, holding one entry per CDR3 protein. The sample records fewer than 12,000 distinct CDR3 sequences, more than 30% being singletons. Peripheral blood genomic DNA, not sorted cells or RNA, was the template. Sequencing used blood. The receptors shown here come from a human donor in good health.

This clonotype was found a few times. This rearrangement joins TRBV24-1 to TRBJ2-3; D ambiguous. The CDR3 sequence is 15 residues long. Germline CDR1 KGHDR, CDR2 SFDVKD. Trimming took 3 bases from V and 6 from J, leaving 15 bases between them. CDR3 in DNA: TGTGCCACCAGTGATAGGAGTGACGTCCGGGATACGCAGTATTTT. It yields the protein CATSDRSDVRDTQYF.

The chain combines TRBV11-3 with TRBJ1-1; D perhaps matches TRBD1 (5 bases). The CDR3 loop spans 14 amino acids. CDR1 and CDR2 (germline): SGHNT, YENEEA. V lost 4 bases, J lost 3 bases, and 12 bases lay in between. The CDR3 coding sequence is TGTGCCAGCAGCTCGCGGACGGGGGACACTGAAGCTTTCTTT. This sequence encodes CASSSRTGDTEAFF.

By share, this clonotype counts as medium-sized. This chain links TRBV6-5 with TRBJ1-4; perhaps TRBD1 as D (5 bases). CDR1 and CDR2 (germline): MNHEY, SVGAGI. This CDR3 region has 13 residues. Trimming took off 5 bases at V and 7 bases at J, with 11 bases between the two ends. The CDR3 DNA sequence: TGTGCCAGCAGTCCCGGGGGTGGTGAAAAACTGTTTTTT. This gives the protein CASSPGGGEKLFF.

This clonotype was recorded once. A much larger clone differs from this one at a single base, so this may be a read error. It is likely a read error, because the conserved phenylalanine at the end of the CDR3 is missing. The chain is built from TRBV19 and TRBJ2-1; D uncertain. The CDR3 length is 14 residues. The V gene's germline CDR1 is LNHDA and CDR2 SQIVND (reference sequence). Trimming removed 1 base from V and 8 bases from J, with 12 bases in between. In DNA, the CDR3 is TGTGCCAGTAGTATAGGAGAAAGTGCCCATGAGCAGTTCTCC. Translation gives CASSIGESAHEQFS.

The chain combines TRBV6-1 with TRBJ2-7, with D unclear. The CDR3 has 15 residues. V was clipped by 4 bases and J by 2 bases, with 15 bases between them. CDR1 MNHNS and CDR2 SASEGT come from the germline V gene. The CDR3 coding sequence is TGTGCCAGCAGTGGAAGGGCCTTCCCTGCCTACGAGCAGTACTTC. It translates to CASSGRAFPAYEQYF.

CDR3 sequence (DNA): TGTGCCAGCAGCGAGACAGGGGGCCAAGAGACCCAGTACTTC. Protein: CASSETGGQETQYF. The chain is built from TRBV7-2 and TRBJ2-5, with 9 bases identical to TRBD1. The CDR3 runs to 14 residues. Germline values: CDR1 SGHTA, CDR2 FQGNSA. J lost 1 base, V lost 5 bases, and 2 bases had no gene match.

Remarks on this clonotype: A clone one base away is much larger, so this may be a read error. The V gene is TRBV19, the J gene TRBJ2-7; 9 bases are a match to TRBD1. This CDR3 comprises 14 residues. Germline values: CDR1 LNHDA, CDR2 SQIVND (reference sequence). CDR3 in DNA: TGTGCCAGTAGTATCACAGGGGGCCAGTACGTGCAGTACTTC. Its translation is CASSITGGQYVQYF.

A few counts support this clonotype. The V gene is TRBV6-1, the J gene TRBJ2-2; possibly TRBD1 or TRBD2 for D (5 bases each). There are 17 residues in the CDR3. CDR1 MNHNS and CDR2 SASEGT come from the germline V gene. V dropped 6 bases and J dropped 0 bases, with 17 bases sitting between them. Here the CDR3 DNA reads TGTGCCAGCAGACCCTTGGGGACGGACGCGAACACCGGGGAGCTGTTTTTT. It codes for CASRPLGTDANTGELFF.

The rearrangement uses TRBV29-1 and TRBJ1-1, with D maybe TRBD1 (5 bases). This CDR3 contains 13 residues. V was shortened by 7 bases and J by 1 base, with 13 bases between the two germline ends. Germline V CDR1 and CDR2: SQVTM, ANQGSEA. CDR3 nucleotides: TGCAGCGCTCTAGGGCAGGGGAACACTGAAGCTTTCTTT. It encodes CSALGQGNTEAFF. The full variable domain, its missing parts supplied by reference TRBV29-1 and TRBJ1-1, is SAVISQKPSRDICQRGTSLTIQCQVDSQVTMMFWYRQQPGQSLTLIATANQGSEATYESGFVIDKFPISRPNLTFSTLTVSNMSPEDSSIYLCSALGQGNTEAFFGQGTRLTVV.

The chain recombines TRBV29-1 with TRBJ2-1; 9 positions match TRBD2. Germline assignment: CDR1 SQVTM and CDR2 ANQGSEA. This CDR3 is 13 amino acids long. CDR3 nucleotide sequence: TGCAGTGCTAACGCGGGAGGGCCGGATGAGCAGTTCTTC. Translated, it gives CSANAGGPDEQFF.

The genes are TRBV11-2 and TRBJ2-7; TRBD2 aligns across 7 bases. Trimming at V came to 8 bases and at J to 3 bases, leaving 7 bases not matched to a gene. CDR3 size: 13 residues. CDR1 SGHAT and CDR2 FQNNGV come from the germline V gene. This CDR3 reads CASPGEGSYEQYF. The CDR3 DNA reads as TGTGCCAGCCCCGGGGAGGGGAGCTACGAGCAGTACTTC.

This clonotype showed up just a few times. CDR3 DNA: TGTGCCAGCAGTGCGTTCCCGGACACTGAAGCTTTCTTT. Amino acid sequence: CASSAFPDTEAFF. The chain uses TRBV6-1 and TRBJ1-1; no clear D gene. The V and J ends lost 4 bases and 3 bases respectively, with 9 bases between them. Germline-derived CDR1 and CDR2 are MNHNS and SASEGT. The CDR3 is made up of 13 amino acids.

V gene TRBV12-3 or TRBV12-4 combines with J gene TRBJ1-2; 7 bases align to TRBD1. The CDR3 length is 13 residues. The J segment lost 2 bases and the V segment lost 6 bases, leaving 3 bases of the junction unmatched. DNA of the CDR3: TGTGCCAGCAGATCAGGGGGGAACTATGGCTACACCTTC. Protein: CASRSGGNYGYTF.

This clonotype has only a few counts. The chain carries TRBV20-1 and TRBJ1-4; no reliable D call. Germline lookup yields CDR1 DFQATT and CDR2 SNEGSKA (reference sequence). This CDR3 is 14 amino acids long. Trimming took off 4 bases at V and 7 bases at J, with 16 bases between the two ends. The CDR3 protein is CSAIHTLAGEKLFF. The CDR3, as DNA: TGCAGTGCTATCCATACCTTGGCGGGTGAAAAACTGTTTTTT.

This chain uses TRBV27 with TRBJ1-1; maybe TRBD1 (6 bases). V lost 6 bases to trimming and J lost 5 bases, with 19 bases between them. Germline V lookup: CDR1 MNHEY, CDR2 SMNVEV (reference sequence). The CDR3 runs 15 residues. Here the CDR3 DNA reads TGTGCCAGCAGACAATTCACACAGGGATCAACTGAAGCTTTCTTT. Its protein is CASRQFTQGSTEAFF.

This chain connects TRBV7-4 to TRBJ1-6; D is possibly TRBD1 (6 bases). CDR1 SGHVT and CDR2 SQSDAQ come from the germline V gene. The length of the CDR3 is 13 residues. Trimming removed 2 bases from V and 8 bases from J, with 7 bases in between. The CDR3 nucleotides read TGTGCCAGCAGCTTAAACAGGGATTCACCCCTCCACTTT. It yields the protein CASSLNRDSPLHF.

By sample share, this clonotype is medium-sized. The V and J genes are TRBV19 and TRBJ2-1; 13 positions agree with TRBD2. The CDR3 is 14 amino acids. V gave up 6 bases and J gave up 7 bases; unmatched junction bases: 3. In germline, CDR1 is LNHDA, CDR2 SQIVND (reference sequence). CDR3: CASSRTSGRNEQFF. DNA for the CDR3: TGTGCCAGTAGCAGGACTAGCGGGAGAAATGAGCAGTTCTTC.

This clonotype showed up just a few times. The chain is built from TRBV6-1 and TRBJ2-1; the D is unclear. Trimming took 6 bases from V and 10 from J, leaving 10 bases between them. Per germline, CDR1 MNHNS and CDR2 SASEGT. This CDR3 comprises 11 residues. CDR3 residues: CASSPVREQFF. CDR3 nucleotide sequence: TGTGCCAGCAGCCCGGTCCGGGAGCAGTTCTTC.

This clonotype has only one observation. The rearrangement joins TRBV6-6 to TRBJ2-1; TRBD2 might be the D (5 bases). The CDR3 spans 12 residues. Trimming shortened V by 2 bases and J by 10 bases, and 9 bases separated the two germline ends. The germline gives CDR1 MNHNY, CDR2 SVGAGI (reference sequence). The DNA of the CDR3 is TGTGCCAGCAGTTACACACTAGAAGAGCAGTTCTTC. Translation: CASSYTLEEQFF.

This clonotype has only a few counts. The genes are TRBV27 and TRBJ2-6, with a weak D call TRBD1 (8 bases). This CDR3 is built from 21 residues. Trimming shortened V by 6 bases and J by 0 bases, and 27 bases separated the two germline ends. Germline V gives CDR1 MNHEY, CDR2 SMNVEV (reference sequence). CDR3 loop: CASSPGRGQVISNSGANVLTF. For the CDR3, the DNA is TGTGCCAGCAGCCCTGGGAGGGGACAGGTAATAAGCAACTCTGGGGCCAACGTCCTGACTTTC.

The chain couples TRBV27 to TRBJ2-7; 7 bases agree with TRBD1. CDR1 is MNHEY and CDR2 is SMNVEV in the germline V gene (reference sequence). This CDR3 is built from 15 residues. V shed 5 bases and J 3 bases; nucleotides not matched to a gene: 10. In DNA form, the CDR3 reads TGTGCCAGCAGTCCAGGCTTTAACAGGGGCTACGAGCAGTACTTC. It is translated as CASSPGFNRGYEQYF.

J is TRBJ2-1 and V is TRBV12-3 or TRBV12-4; TRBD2 aligns across 13 bases. V shed 5 bases and J 2 bases; nucleotides not matched to a gene: 9. The CDR3 has 18 amino acids. The CDR3: CASSPTSGRTRTYNEQFF. The CDR3 region has the DNA TGTGCCAGCAGTCCGACTAGCGGGAGGACACGGACCTACAATGAGCAGTTCTTC.

This clonotype is deemed medium-sized. This chain joins TRBV11-1 and TRBJ2-2, with TRBD2 matching over 9 bases. CDR1 is SGHAT, CDR2 FQDESV, per germline (reference sequence). This CDR3 has 16 residues. J lost 4 bases, V lost 6 bases, and 9 bases had no gene match. CDR3 loop: CASRPEAGGRTGELFF. The CDR3 DNA follows: TGTGCCAGCAGACCAGAAGCGGGGGGACGCACCGGGGAGCTGTTTTTT.

This clonotype came up a few times. DNA of the CDR3: TGTGCCATCAAGGGGGGGGGCCGTGAGCAGTTCTTC. Its protein is CAIKGGGREQFF. V usage is TRBV10-3 and J usage is TRBJ2-1, with D tentatively TRBD2 (7 bases). The CDR3 contains 12 residues. Germline V gene sequence: CDR1 ENHRY, CDR2 SYGVKD. Trimming removed 7 bases from V and 9 bases from J, with 13 bases in between.

This clonotype occurred a few times. This chain joins TRBV18 and TRBJ2-5; 9 nucleotides align to TRBD1. Germline assignment: CDR1 KGHSH and CDR2 LQKENI. J gave up 2 bases and V 2 bases, and 3 bases lay outside the gene matches. The CDR3 is 15 amino acids. CDR3 residues: CASSPGTGTQETQYF. CDR3 nucleotide sequence: TGTGCCAGCTCACCAGGGACAGGGACGCAAGAGACCCAGTACTTC.

This chain joins TRBV6-6 and TRBJ2-1, with TRBD1 as a possible D gene (6 bases). CDR3 size: 15 residues. In germline, CDR1 is MNHNY, CDR2 SVGAGI (reference sequence). The V end was cut by 6 bases, the J end by 2 bases, with 14 bases between. CDR3 DNA: TGTGCCAGCAGCCTCCTGGGACAAACCTACAATGAGCAGTTCTTC. Amino acids: CASSLLGQTYNEQFF.

By sample fraction, this clonotype is medium-sized. In DNA, the CDR3 is TGTGCCAGCCAAAACACCGCCAGGGTTGGGTCACCCCTCCACTTT. Translation: CASQNTARVGSPLHF. The chain carries TRBV19 and TRBJ1-6; TRBD1 might be the D (5 bases). Germline CDR1 and CDR2: LNHDA and SQIVND (reference sequence). There are 15 residues in the CDR3. Trimming shortened V by 9 bases and J by 10 bases, and 22 bases separated the two germline ends.

By share, this clonotype counts as medium-sized. This sequence joins TRBV6-5 and TRBJ2-7, with 9 bases that match TRBD1. The CDR3 loop spans 14 amino acids. Germline assignment: CDR1 MNHEY and CDR2 SVGAGI. V was pared by 2 bases and J by 2 bases, with 1 base of the junction left unmatched. Here the CDR3 reads CASSYGTGTYEQYF. As DNA, the CDR3 is TGTGCCAGCAGTTACGGGACAGGGACCTACGAGCAGTACTTC.

In its sample, this clonotype is medium-sized (0.01 to 0.1%). The V gene is TRBV30, the J gene TRBJ2-2; D ambiguous. V lost 5 bases, J lost 6 bases, and 13 bases lay in between. The CDR3 is made up of 13 amino acids. Germline CDR1 reads GTSNPN; CDR2 reads SVGIG (reference sequence). The CDR3 protein is CAWLRLGAGELFF. In DNA, the CDR3 is TGTGCCTGGTTAAGGTTGGGTGCCGGGGAGCTGTTTTTT.

This clonotype was observed a few times. The chain has TRBV29-1 and TRBJ1-5, with D possibly matching TRBD1 (6 bases). From germline, CDR1 is SQVTM and CDR2 ANQGSEA. The V end was cut by 7 bases, the J end by 2 bases, with 39 bases between. This CDR3 spans 22 amino acids. CDR3 in amino acids: CSGKQGLVSRGQVGACNQPQHF. Here the CDR3 DNA reads TGCAGCGGAAAACAGGGACTTGTGTCCCGCGGTCAAGTAGGGGCATGCAATCAGCCCCAGCATTTT.

In this sample, this clonotype turned up a few times. The chain couples TRBV19 to TRBJ1-5; D not resolved. Germline assignment: CDR1 LNHDA and CDR2 SQIVND (reference sequence). Trimming took off 6 bases at V and 5 bases at J, with 14 bases between the two ends. The CDR3 contains 14 residues. CDR3 bases: TGTGCCAGTAGCTCAAGGGATATAGATCAGCCCCAGCATTTT. It codes for CASSSRDIDQPQHF.